The 3 T cell receptor beta chains reported below all come from one sample, sequenced in a study of T-cell reconstitution after alpha-beta-depleted transplantation in children. The TCRbeta library was prepared with unique molecular identifiers. TCRdb itself ran the PCR reads through MiXCR, one entry per CDR3 protein. The data contain 250,000 to 350,000 distinct CDR3 sequences, about a tenth of them seen just once; the ten biggest clones take up roughly a tenth. The source was PBMCs from the stem cell graft donor, collected from the stem cell graft. These receptors all come from a human donor who donated a stem cell graft to a child with SCID.

This clonotype occurred many times. V usage is TRBV7-9 and J usage is TRBJ2-7, with D possibly being TRBD1 (5 bases). Trimming shortened V by 5 bases and J by 8 bases, and 13 bases separated the two germline ends. CDR1 is SEHNR and CDR2 is FQNEAQ in the germline V gene (reference sequence). This CDR3 has 12 residues. CDR3 sequence: CASSTSDRKQYF. The CDR3 DNA reads as TGTGCCAGCAGCACCTCCGACAGAAAGCAGTACTTC.

This clonotype was counted between two and nine times. The chain carries TRBV12-3 or TRBV12-4 and TRBJ1-3; 7 positions match TRBD1. The length of the CDR3 is 14 residues. J lost 2 bases, V lost 7 bases, and 5 bases had no gene match. The CDR3 loop reads CASTRDRAGNTIYF. The DNA of the CDR3 is TGTGCCAGCACCCGCGACAGGGCTGGAAACACCATATATTTT.

The CDR3 here is CASSLETGKAFF. CDR3 nucleotide sequence: TGTGCCAGCAGCTTAGAGACGGGGAAAGCTTTCTTT. V usage is TRBV7-8 and J usage is TRBJ1-1; D remains ambiguous. The CDR3 is 12 amino acids. The germline V and J ends were trimmed by 1 base and 9 bases, with 9 bases remaining between them. Germline loops: CDR1 SGHVS, CDR2 FQNEAQ. The whole variable domain, filled in from reference TRBV7-8 and TRBJ1-1, reads GAGVSQSPRYKVAKRGQDVALRCDPISGHVSLFWYQQALGQGPEFLTYFQNEAQLDKSGLPSDRFFAERPEGSVSTLKIQRTQQEDSAVYLCASSLETGKAFFGQGTRLTVV.